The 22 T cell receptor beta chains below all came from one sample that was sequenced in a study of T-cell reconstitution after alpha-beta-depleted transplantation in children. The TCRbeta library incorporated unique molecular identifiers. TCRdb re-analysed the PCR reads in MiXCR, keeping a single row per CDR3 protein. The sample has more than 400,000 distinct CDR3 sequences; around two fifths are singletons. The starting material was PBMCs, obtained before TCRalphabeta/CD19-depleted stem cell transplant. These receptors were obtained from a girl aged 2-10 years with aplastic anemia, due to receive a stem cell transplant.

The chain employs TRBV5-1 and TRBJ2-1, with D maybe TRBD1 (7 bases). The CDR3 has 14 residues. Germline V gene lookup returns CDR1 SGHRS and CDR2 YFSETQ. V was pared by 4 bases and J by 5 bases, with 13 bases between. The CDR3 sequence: CASSQGGMDNEQFF. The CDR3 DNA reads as TGCGCCAGCAGCCAGGGGGGCATGGACAATGAGCAGTTCTTC.

CDR3: CASSFLTSGGFSYEQYF. The DNA of the CDR3 is TGTGCCAGCAGTTTTCTCACTAGCGGGGGATTCTCCTACGAGCAGTACTTC. The chain couples TRBV27 to TRBJ2-7; TRBD2 matches 11 bases. The V and J ends lost 3 bases and 0 bases, in that order; junction bases with no gene match: 7. The CDR3 has 17 residues. Germline values: CDR1 MNHEY, CDR2 SMNVEV (reference sequence).

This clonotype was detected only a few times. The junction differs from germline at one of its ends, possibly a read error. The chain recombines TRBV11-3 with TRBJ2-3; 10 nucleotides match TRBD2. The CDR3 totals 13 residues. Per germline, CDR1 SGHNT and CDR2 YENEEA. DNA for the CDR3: TGTGCCAGCAGCTTAAGTCCTAGCGGGGGTCCCTCTTTT. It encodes CASSLSPSGGPSF.

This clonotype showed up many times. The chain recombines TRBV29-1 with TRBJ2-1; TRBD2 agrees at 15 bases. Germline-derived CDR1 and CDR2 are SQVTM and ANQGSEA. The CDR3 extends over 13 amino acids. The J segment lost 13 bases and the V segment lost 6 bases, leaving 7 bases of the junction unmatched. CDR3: CSVDGLAGGTQFF. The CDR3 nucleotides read TGCAGCGTGGATGGACTAGCGGGAGGGACCCAGTTCTTC.

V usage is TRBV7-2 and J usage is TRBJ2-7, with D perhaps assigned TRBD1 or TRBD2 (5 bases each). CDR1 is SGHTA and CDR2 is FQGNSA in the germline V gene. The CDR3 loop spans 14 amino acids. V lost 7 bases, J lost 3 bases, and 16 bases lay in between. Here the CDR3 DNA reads TGTGCCAGCACCCCACGAGGGGAGTTCTACGAGCAGTACTTC. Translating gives CASTPRGEFYEQYF.

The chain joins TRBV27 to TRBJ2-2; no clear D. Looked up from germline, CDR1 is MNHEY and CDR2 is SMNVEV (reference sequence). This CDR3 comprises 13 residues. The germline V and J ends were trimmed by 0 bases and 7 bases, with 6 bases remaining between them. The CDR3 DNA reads TGTGCCAGCAGTTTATCTTGGGGCGGGGAGCTGTTTTTT. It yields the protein CASSLSWGGELFF.

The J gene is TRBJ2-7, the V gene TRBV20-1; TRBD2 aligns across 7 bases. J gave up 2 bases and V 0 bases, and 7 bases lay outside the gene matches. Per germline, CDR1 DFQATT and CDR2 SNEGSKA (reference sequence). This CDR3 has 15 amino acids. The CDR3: CSARDQERGTYEQYF. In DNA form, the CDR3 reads TGCAGTGCTAGAGATCAAGAGCGGGGTACCTACGAGCAGTACTTC.

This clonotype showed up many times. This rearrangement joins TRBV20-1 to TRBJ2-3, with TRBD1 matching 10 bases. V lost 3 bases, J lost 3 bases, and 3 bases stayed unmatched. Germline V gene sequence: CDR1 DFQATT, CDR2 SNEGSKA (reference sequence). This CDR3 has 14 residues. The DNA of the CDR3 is TGCAGTGCTAGTTTGGGACAGGGGACAGATACGCAGTATTTT. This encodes CSASLGQGTDTQYF.

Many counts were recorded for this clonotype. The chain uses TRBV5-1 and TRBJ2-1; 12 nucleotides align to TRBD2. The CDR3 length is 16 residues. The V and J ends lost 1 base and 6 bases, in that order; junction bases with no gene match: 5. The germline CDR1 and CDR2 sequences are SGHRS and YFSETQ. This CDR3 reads CASSLRTSGIGNEQFF. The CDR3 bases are TGCGCCAGCAGCTTGCGGACTAGCGGGATAGGCAATGAGCAGTTCTTC.

The CDR3 DNA sequence: TGTGCCAGCAGCTTAGCAGCGGGAGCAGATACGCAGTATTTT. This encodes CASSLAAGADTQYF. The chain couples TRBV7-6 to TRBJ2-3; 8 positions agree with TRBD2. Germline CDR1 reads SGHVS; CDR2 reads FNYEAQ. The CDR3 contains 14 residues. The V segment lost 0 bases and the J segment 4 bases; nucleotides outside the gene matches: 0.

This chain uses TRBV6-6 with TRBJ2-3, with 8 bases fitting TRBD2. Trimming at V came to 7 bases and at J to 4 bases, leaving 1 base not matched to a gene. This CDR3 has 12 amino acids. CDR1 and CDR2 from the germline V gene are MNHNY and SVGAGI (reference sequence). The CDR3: CASTGGADTQYF. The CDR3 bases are TGTGCCAGCACGGGGGGGGCAGATACGCAGTATTTT.

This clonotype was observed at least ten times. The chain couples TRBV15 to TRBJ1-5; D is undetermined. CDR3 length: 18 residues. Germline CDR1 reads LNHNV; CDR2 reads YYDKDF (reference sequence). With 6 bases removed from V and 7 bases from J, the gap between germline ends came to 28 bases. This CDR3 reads CATSTIRIRAFKRQPQHF. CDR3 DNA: TGTGCCACCAGTACTATAAGAATAAGGGCTTTTAAAAGACAGCCCCAGCATTTT.

The chain's CDR3 is CAIKGTGDQPQHF. DNA of the CDR3: TGTGCCATCAAGGGGACAGGGGATCAGCCCCAGCATTTT. The rearrangement joins TRBV10-3 to TRBJ1-5; TRBD1 matches at 10 bases. Per germline, CDR1 ENHRY and CDR2 SYGVKD. V shed 7 bases, J shed 5 bases, and the junction held 2 bases outside the gene matches. The CDR3 totals 13 residues.

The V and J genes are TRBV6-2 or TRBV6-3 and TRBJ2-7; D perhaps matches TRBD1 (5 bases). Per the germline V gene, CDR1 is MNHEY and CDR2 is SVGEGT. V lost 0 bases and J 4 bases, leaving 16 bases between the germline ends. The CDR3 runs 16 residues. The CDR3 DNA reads TGTGCCAGCAGTTACTCGATCGTCAAAGGGGAATACGAGCAGTACTTC. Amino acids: CASSYSIVKGEYEQYF.

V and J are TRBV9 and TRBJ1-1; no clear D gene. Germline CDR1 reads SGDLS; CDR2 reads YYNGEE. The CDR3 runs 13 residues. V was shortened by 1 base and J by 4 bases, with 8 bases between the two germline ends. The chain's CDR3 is CASSVSKGTEAFF. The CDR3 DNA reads TGTGCCAGCAGCGTATCTAAGGGCACTGAAGCTTTCTTT.

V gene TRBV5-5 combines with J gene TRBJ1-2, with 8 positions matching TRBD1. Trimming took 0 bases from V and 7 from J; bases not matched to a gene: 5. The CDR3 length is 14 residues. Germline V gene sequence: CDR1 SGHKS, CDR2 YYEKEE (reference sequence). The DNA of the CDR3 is TGTGCCAGCAGCTTGGGACAGGGGAGGGCTGGCTACACCTTC. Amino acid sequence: CASSLGQGRAGYTF.

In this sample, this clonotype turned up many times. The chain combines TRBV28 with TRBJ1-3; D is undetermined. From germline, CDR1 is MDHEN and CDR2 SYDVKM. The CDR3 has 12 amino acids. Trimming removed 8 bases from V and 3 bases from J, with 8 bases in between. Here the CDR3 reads CASGRRGNTIYF. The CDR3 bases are TGTGCCAGCGGGCGTCGTGGAAACACCATATATTTT.

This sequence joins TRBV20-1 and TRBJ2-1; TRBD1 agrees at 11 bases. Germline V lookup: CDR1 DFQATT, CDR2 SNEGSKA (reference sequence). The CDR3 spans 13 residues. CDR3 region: CSVRTGGLNEQFF. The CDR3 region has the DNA TGCAGCGTTAGGACAGGGGGCTTAAATGAGCAGTTCTTC.

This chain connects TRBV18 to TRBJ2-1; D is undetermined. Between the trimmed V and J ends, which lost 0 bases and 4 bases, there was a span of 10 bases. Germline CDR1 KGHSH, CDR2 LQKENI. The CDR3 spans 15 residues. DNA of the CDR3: TGTGCCAGCTCACCACCTACAGCGACATACAATGAGCAGTTCTTC. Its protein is CASSPPTATYNEQFF. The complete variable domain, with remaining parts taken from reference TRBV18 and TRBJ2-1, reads NAGVMQNPRHLVRRRGQEARLRCSPMKGHSHVYWYRQLPEEGLKFMVYLQKENIIDESGMPKERFSAEFPKEGPSILRIQQVVRGDSAAYFCASSPPTATYNEQFFGPGTRLTVL.

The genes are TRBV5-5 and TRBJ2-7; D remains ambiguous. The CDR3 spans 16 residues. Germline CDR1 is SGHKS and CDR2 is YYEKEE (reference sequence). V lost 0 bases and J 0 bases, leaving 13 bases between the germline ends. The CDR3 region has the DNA TGTGCCAGCAGCTTGGGACAACACCTGGCCTCCTACGAGCAGTACTTC. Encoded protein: CASSLGQHLASYEQYF.

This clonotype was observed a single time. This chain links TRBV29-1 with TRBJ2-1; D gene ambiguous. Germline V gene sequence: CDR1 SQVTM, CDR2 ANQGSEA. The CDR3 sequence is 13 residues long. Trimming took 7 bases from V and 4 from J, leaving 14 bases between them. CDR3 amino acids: CSALTLLYNEQFF. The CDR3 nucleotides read TGCAGCGCCCTTACCCTGCTTTACAATGAGCAGTTCTTC.

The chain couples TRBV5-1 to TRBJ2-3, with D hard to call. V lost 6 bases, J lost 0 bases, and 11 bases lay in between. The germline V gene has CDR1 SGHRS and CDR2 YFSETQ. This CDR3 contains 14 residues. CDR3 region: CASTLFTSTDTQYF. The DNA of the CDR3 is TGCGCCAGCACCCTGTTCACTAGCACAGATACGCAGTATTTT.